This T cell receptor beta chain emerged from a study of T-cell memory formation after mild COVID-19 (dated by TCRdb to about 2021). The study in broad terms: TCR sequence clusters from the two donors were largely donor specific. In a couple of donors, T-cell clones that expanded and contracted after mild COVID-19 were tracked by sequencing TCRalpha and TCRbeta repertoires over time. Two young, previously healthy adult volunteers, one female and one male, were included in the cohort. Broad study findings and their caveats: Only two mild cases were covered in the study, and larger cohorts including severe cases with pre-infection samples were considered necessary. Whether the second-wave clones peaking on day 37 were SARS-CoV-2 specific was not confirmed. Contracting CD4+ clones turned up mainly in the CM and EM memory subsets, whereas EMRA was where CD8+ clones were enriched. Some responding clones were detected in pre-infection memory, which suggested that pre-existing cross-reactive memory T cells had joined the SARS-CoV-2 response. From day 15 to 85, contracting clones showed balanced CD4/CD8 phenotypes, whereas a second wave of clones that expanded from day 15 to 37 leaned towards CD4+.

The reads were generated on an Illumina NovaSeq 6000. TCRalpha and TCRbeta cDNA libraries were built by 5'RACE with constant-segment primers, adding sample barcodes and unique molecular identifiers. RNA was extracted from every sample with Trizol reagent. Libraries were amplified in two PCR steps, with a second sample barcode and Illumina TruSeq adapters added in the second step. Libraries were sequenced on an Illumina NovaSeq with 2 x 150 bp paired-end reads. The study's processing was this. Reads were demultiplexed and collapsed into UMI-guided consensus sequences with migec v1.2.7. Using mixcr v2.1.11, UMI consensuses were aligned to TRA and TRB V and J templates and then assembled into clonotypes. A clonotype was counted as expanded or contracted only if both edgeR and NoisET called the change significant, with noise models trained on biological replicates. For edgeR calls, the cutoffs were a false discovery rate-adjusted p below 0.01 and a log2 fold-change threshold of 1. As an exploratory analysis of dynamics, max-normalized trajectories of the 1000 most abundant clonotypes were examined by PCA with hierarchical clustering. The CD4 or CD8 phenotype of responding clones was assigned using the separately sequenced CD4+ and CD8+ repertoires. The raw public reads went through TCRdb reprocessing: fastp at Q25, MiXCR clone calling, in-frame beta chains kept. Rows are combined by CDR3 protein, so each entry shows the most common genes and DNA. TCRdb assigned the V and J calls; the authors' analysis was not used. This sample holds about 150,000 distinct CDR3 sequences; over 6% were observed only once. The ten largest make up under 2.5% of the sample.

This clonotype showed up just a few times. The target of this receptor is not known. Per-nucleotide qualities are absent, and no much larger clonotype sits a single base away. PBMCs were isolated by Ficoll-Paque density gradient centrifugation. Cut back by 3 bases and 10 bases, the V and J ends lie 10 bases apart. Reading the germline V gene gives CDR1 SGHTA and CDR2 FQGNSA. From the cysteine through the phenylalanine, the CDR3 covers 11 amino acids. The entry retains the CDR3 DNA only, 33 bases that are in frame from base 1. The TCR comes from an adult woman who had mild COVID-19 (a few samples of this study predate the infection). The sample titles of this study are shuffled in the database, so cell type and time point are left out; the donor was told from shared clones. This chain joins TRBV7-2 to TRBJ2-7; TRBD1 could be the D gene, as 5 bases match. The sequencing sample was made of PBMCs or a T cell subset sorted from them (not recorded which). The bases are TGTGCCAGCAGCTTGACAGTTAGACAGTACTTC. Translated, it reads CASSLTVRQYF. This CDR3, with the reference TRBV7-2 and TRBJ2-7 proteins standing in past its ends, gives the full variable domain GAGVSQSPSNKVTEKGKDVELRCDPISGHTALYWYRQSLGQGLEFLIYFQGNSAPDKSGLPSDRFSAERTGGSVSTLTIQRTQQEDSAVYLCASSLTVRQYFGPGTRLTVT.